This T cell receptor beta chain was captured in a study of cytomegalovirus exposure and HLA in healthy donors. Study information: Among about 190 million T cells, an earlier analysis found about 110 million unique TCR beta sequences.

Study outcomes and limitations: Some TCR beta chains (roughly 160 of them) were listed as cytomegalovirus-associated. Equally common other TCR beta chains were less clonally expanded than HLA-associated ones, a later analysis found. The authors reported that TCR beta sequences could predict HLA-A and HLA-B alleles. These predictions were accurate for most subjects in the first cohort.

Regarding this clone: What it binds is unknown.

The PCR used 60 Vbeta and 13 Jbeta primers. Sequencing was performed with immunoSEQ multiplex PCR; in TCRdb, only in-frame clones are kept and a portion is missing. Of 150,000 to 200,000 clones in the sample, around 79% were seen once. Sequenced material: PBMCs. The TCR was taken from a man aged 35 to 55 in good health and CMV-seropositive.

CDR3 protein: CASSLGAGDHPAEQFF. The CDR3 nucleotides read TGCGCCAGCAGCTTGGGTGCGGGAGACCACCCCGCGGAGCAGTTCTTC. This chain joins TRBV5-1 and TRBJ2-1; 7 bases are shared with TRBD2. Looked up from germline, CDR1 is SGHRS and CDR2 is YFSETQ. V lost 0 bases, J lost 10 bases, and 13 bases stayed unmatched. The CDR3 sequence is 16 residues long.